The next 20 T cell receptor beta chains were all read from a single sample in a study of T cell responses to AZD1222 COVID-19 vaccine. Sequencing was performed with immunoSEQ multiplex PCR; in TCRdb, only in-frame clones are kept and a portion is missing. This table has 90,000 to 110,000 clones, over 80% appearing once. Specimen: peripheral blood, collected on day 0 of AZD1222 vaccination. Receptors originate from an adult in good health.

The chain couples TRBV11-2 to TRBJ2-6, with unresolved D. The germline gives CDR1 SGHAT, CDR2 FQNNGV. Trimming removed 5 bases at V and 0 bases at J, with 5 bases between. The CDR3 length is 14 residues. The DNA for the CDR3 is TGTGCCAGCAGCCCCGGCTCTGGGGCCAACGTCCTGACTTTC. This encodes CASSPGSGANVLTF. Looking up the rest from reference TRBV11-2 and TRBJ2-6 gives the full variable domain: EAGVAQSPRYKIIEKRQSVAFWCNPISGHATLYWYQQILGQGPKLLIQFQNNGVVDDSQLPKDRFSAERLKGVDSTLKIQPAKLEDSAVYLCASSPGSGANVLTFGAGSRLTVL.

This sequence joins TRBV4-1 and TRBJ1-2; 7 nucleotides align to TRBD1. This CDR3 region has 15 residues. In germline, CDR1 is MGHRA, CDR2 YSYEKL. With 7 bases clipped from V and 8 bases from J, the junction kept 16 bases outside the gene matches. This CDR3 is CASNRGEPTAKGYTF. For the CDR3, the DNA is TGCGCCAGCAACAGGGGCGAACCCACCGCTAAAGGCTACACCTTC.

The V gene is TRBV25-1, the J gene TRBJ1-2; D remains ambiguous. CDR3 length: 14 residues. The germline CDR1 and CDR2 sequences are MGHDK and SYGVNS. Trimming stripped 4 bases from V and 2 bases from J, with 11 bases between. The CDR3: CASSGRARNYGYTF. CDR3 bases: TGTGCCAGCAGTGGCCGGGCGAGAAACTATGGCTACACCTTC.

This clone showed up just once. This chain connects TRBV18 to TRBJ2-3; possible D gene TRBD2, 6 bases. The germline V gene encodes CDR1 KGHSH and CDR2 LQKENI. This CDR3 is 16 amino acids long. V gave up 3 bases and J gave up 4 bases, with 17 bases separating them. CDR3: CASSPRIREAADTQYF. CDR3 nucleotide sequence: TGTGCCAGCTCACCCAGGATTAGGGAGGCGGCAGATACGCAGTATTTT.

This clone was detected only a few times. The genes are TRBV10-3 and TRBJ1-5; D not certain. Germline values: CDR1 ENHRY, CDR2 SYGVKD. V lost 1 base to trimming and J lost 2 bases, with 6 bases between them. CDR3 length: 14 amino acids. CDR3 sequence: CAISELEGNQPQHF. In DNA, the CDR3 is TGTGCCATCAGTGAGTTGGAAGGCAATCAGCCCCAGCATTTT.

This clone was counted a single time. V gene TRBV7-2 combines with J gene TRBJ1-5; D unresolved. V lost 2 bases, J lost 0 bases, and 5 bases lay in between. The CDR3 runs to 14 residues. The V gene's germline CDR1 is SGHTA and CDR2 FQGNSA. In nucleotides, the CDR3 is TGTGCCAGCAGCTTATACAGTAGCAATCAGCCCCAGCATTTT. The encoded protein is CASSLYSSNQPQHF.

The chain uses TRBV18 and TRBJ1-1, with a tentative D call TRBD1 (5 bases). The CDR3 runs to 16 residues. From germline, CDR1 is KGHSH and CDR2 LQKENI. V was cut by 2 bases and J by 1 base, with 14 bases left in between. The CDR3: CASSPDQTGQNTEAFF. CDR3 DNA sequence: TGTGCCAGCTCACCAGACCAGACGGGGCAGAACACTGAAGCTTTCTTT.

The chain links TRBV27 to TRBJ2-7; 14 bases map to TRBD2. J lost 3 bases, V lost 6 bases, and 16 bases had no gene match. The germline gives CDR1 MNHEY, CDR2 SMNVEV (reference sequence). The CDR3 length is 19 residues. CDR3 amino acids: CASSCPGLAGVRKYYEQYF. The CDR3 DNA is TGTGCCAGCAGCTGCCCGGGACTAGCGGGAGTGAGGAAGTACTACGAGCAGTACTTC.

This chain joins TRBV11-2 and TRBJ2-7; D might be TRBD1 or TRBD2, each matching 5 bases. Germline CDR1 is SGHAT and CDR2 is FQNNGV. V lost 5 bases and J 3 bases, leaving 11 bases between the germline ends. The CDR3 has 13 residues. In nucleotides, the CDR3 is TGTGCCAGCAGCACGGGACGGCACTACGAGCAGTACTTC. This translates into CASSTGRHYEQYF.

The rearrangement joins TRBV3-1 (or the pseudogene TRBV3-2) to TRBJ1-1; a weak D match, TRBD1 (5 bases). Trimming removed 4 bases at V and 4 bases at J, with 19 bases between. This CDR3 has 16 amino acids. Germline values: CDR1 LGHDT, CDR2 YNNKEL (reference sequence). As DNA, the CDR3 is TGTGCCAGCAGCCCCGGGACGTACCGGGGGGGCACTGAAGCTTTCTTT. Amino acid sequence: CASSPGTYRGGTEAFF.

This sequence joins TRBV18 and TRBJ2-3, with TRBD1 matching 10 bases. CDR3 length equals 14 residues. Germline CDR1 and CDR2: KGHSH and LQKENI. The V and J ends lost 2 bases and 6 bases, in that order; junction bases with no gene match: 2. The chain's CDR3 is CASSPDRGQDTQYF. The CDR3 nucleotides are TGTGCCAGCTCACCAGACAGGGGGCAGGATACGCAGTATTTT.

The V call is TRBV7-8, the J call TRBJ2-1; tentatively, D is TRBD2 (6 bases). V gave up 5 bases and J gave up 8 bases, with 16 bases separating them. This CDR3 contains 14 residues. CDR1 and CDR2 (germline): SGHVS, FQNEAQ. This chain's CDR3 is CASSHPGGEDEQFF. The DNA of the CDR3 is TGTGCCAGCAGCCACCCCGGCGGGGAGGATGAGCAGTTCTTC.

The chain couples TRBV24-1 to TRBJ2-5; D unclear. Germline V CDR1 and CDR2: KGHDR, SFDVKD. Trimming shortened V by 4 bases and J by 1 base, and 6 bases separated the two germline ends. CDR3 length: 13 residues. CDR3 region: CATSDPSQETQYF. The CDR3 nucleotides read TGTGCCACCAGTGACCCTTCCCAAGAGACCCAGTACTTC.

The rearrangement uses TRBV6-1 and TRBJ1-1; no clear D gene. CDR1 and CDR2 (germline): MNHNS, SASEGT. The V and J ends lost 3 bases and 0 bases respectively, with 11 bases between them. This CDR3 has 15 residues. In DNA form, the CDR3 reads TGTGCCAGCAGTGAGCGCCCAGGCTTGAACACTGAAGCTTTCTTT. This sequence encodes CASSERPGLNTEAFF.

The rearrangement links TRBV2 to TRBJ1-3, with D uncertain. V dropped 3 bases and J dropped 7 bases, with 13 bases sitting between them. The CDR3 extends over 14 amino acids. Germline CDR1 reads SNHLY; CDR2 reads FYNNEI. As DNA, the CDR3 is TGTGCCAGCAGTGAGCCCCATCGGCGGAACACCATATATTTT. This encodes CASSEPHRRNTIYF. The complete variable domain, with remaining parts taken from reference TRBV2 and TRBJ1-3, reads EPEVTQTPSHQVTQMGQEVILRCVPISNHLYFYWYRQILGQKVEFLVSFYNNEISEKSEIFDDQFSVERPDGSNFTLKIRSTKLEDSAMYFCASSEPHRRNTIYFGEGSWLTVV.

The chain has TRBV18 and TRBJ1-3, with D hard to call. V was cut by 1 base and J by 0 bases, with 7 bases left in between. This CDR3 spans 15 amino acids. From germline, CDR1 is KGHSH and CDR2 LQKENI. CDR3 loop: CASSPRWSSGNTIYF. CDR3 in DNA: TGTGCCAGCTCACCACGTTGGTCCTCTGGAAACACCATATATTTT.

The chain joins TRBV3-1 (or the pseudogene TRBV3-2) to TRBJ1-2; 9 bases fit TRBD1. The V gene's germline CDR1 is LGHDT and CDR2 YNNKEL (reference sequence). The CDR3 covers 17 residues. V shed 4 bases, J shed 1 base, and the junction held 10 bases outside the gene matches. The CDR3 region is CASSPRDRAWLNYGYTF. The CDR3, as DNA: TGTGCCAGCAGCCCCCGGGACAGGGCTTGGCTTAACTATGGCTACACCTTC.

CDR3 amino acids: CASSPTISAGTYGYTF. In nucleotides, the CDR3 is TGTGCCAGCAGCCCTACCATTTCTGCCGGGACCTATGGCTACACCTTC. The V gene is TRBV7-8, the J gene TRBJ1-2; a possible D gene is TRBD1 (5 bases). CDR1 and CDR2 from the germline V gene are SGHVS and FQNEAQ. V gave up 5 bases and J gave up 4 bases, with 20 bases separating them. This CDR3 is built from 16 residues.

V and J are TRBV4-2 and TRBJ2-4, with TRBD1 matching over 10 bases. Unmatched junction bases numbered 3, after V lost 2 bases and J lost 5 bases. The CDR3 totals 15 residues. Germline V gives CDR1 LGHNA, CDR2 YNFKEQ. CDR3 sequence (DNA): TGTGCCAGCAGCCAACGGGGACAGGGGCAAAACATTCAGTACTTC. This translates into CASSQRGQGQNIQYF.

The chain has TRBV2 and TRBJ2-7; 12 bases are shared with TRBD2. V shed 4 bases and J 5 bases; nucleotides not matched to a gene: 3. This CDR3 contains 14 residues. Germline CDR1 reads SNHLY; CDR2 reads FYNNEI. The CDR3 here is CASSVLAGGNEQYF. The CDR3 region has the DNA TGTGCCAGCAGTGTCCTAGCGGGAGGGAACGAGCAGTACTTC.